This T cell receptor beta chain was recovered during a study of post-analysis software for immune sequencing data. Study-level background: Recorded disease courses covered relapsing-remitting, secondary progressive and progressive-relapsing multiple sclerosis. Some patients had no subtype annotation.

The CDR3 spans 12 residues. Per the germline V gene, CDR1 is SQVTM and CDR2 is ANQGSEA. J lost 9 bases, V lost 4 bases, and 6 bases had no gene match. Tagging with unique molecular identifiers was a feature of the TCR beta cDNA libraries. TCRdb reprocessed the PCR reads via MiXCR and lists one record per CDR3 protein. Among just over 250,000 distinct CDR3 sequences, 35% to 40% were seen once, and the ten largest hold under 5.5%. Overall study results and limits: Relative to controls, patients had a few TRBV segments at higher frequency, with TRBV5-6, TRBV5-1 and TRBV20-1 among these.

Comments on this clonotype: The antigen remains undetermined.

This receptor was identified in a girl aged 5 to 17 with multiple sclerosis. The rearrangement uses TRBV29-1 and TRBJ2-3, with TRBD1 identical over 8 bases. The sequencing input was blood. CDR3 nucleotide sequence: TGCAGCGTTGCCCGGGACAGGACAACGCAGTATTTT. It encodes CSVARDRTTQYF.